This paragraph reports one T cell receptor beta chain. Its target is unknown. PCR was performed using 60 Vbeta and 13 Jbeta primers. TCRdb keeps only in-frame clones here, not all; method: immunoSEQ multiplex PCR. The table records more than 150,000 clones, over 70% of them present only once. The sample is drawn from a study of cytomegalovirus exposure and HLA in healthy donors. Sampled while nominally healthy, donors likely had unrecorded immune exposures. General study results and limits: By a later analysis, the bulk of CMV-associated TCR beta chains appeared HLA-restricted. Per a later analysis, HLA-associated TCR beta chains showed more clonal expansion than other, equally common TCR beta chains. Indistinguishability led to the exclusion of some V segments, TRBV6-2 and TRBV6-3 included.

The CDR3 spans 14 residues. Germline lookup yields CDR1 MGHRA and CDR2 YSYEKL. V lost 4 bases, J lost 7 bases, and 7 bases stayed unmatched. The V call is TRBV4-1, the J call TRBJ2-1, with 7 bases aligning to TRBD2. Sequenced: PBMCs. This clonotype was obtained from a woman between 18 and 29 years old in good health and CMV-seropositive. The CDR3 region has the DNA TGCGCCAGCAGCCCCGTAGCGGGCGGTAATGAGCAGTTCTTC. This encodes CASSPVAGGNEQFF.